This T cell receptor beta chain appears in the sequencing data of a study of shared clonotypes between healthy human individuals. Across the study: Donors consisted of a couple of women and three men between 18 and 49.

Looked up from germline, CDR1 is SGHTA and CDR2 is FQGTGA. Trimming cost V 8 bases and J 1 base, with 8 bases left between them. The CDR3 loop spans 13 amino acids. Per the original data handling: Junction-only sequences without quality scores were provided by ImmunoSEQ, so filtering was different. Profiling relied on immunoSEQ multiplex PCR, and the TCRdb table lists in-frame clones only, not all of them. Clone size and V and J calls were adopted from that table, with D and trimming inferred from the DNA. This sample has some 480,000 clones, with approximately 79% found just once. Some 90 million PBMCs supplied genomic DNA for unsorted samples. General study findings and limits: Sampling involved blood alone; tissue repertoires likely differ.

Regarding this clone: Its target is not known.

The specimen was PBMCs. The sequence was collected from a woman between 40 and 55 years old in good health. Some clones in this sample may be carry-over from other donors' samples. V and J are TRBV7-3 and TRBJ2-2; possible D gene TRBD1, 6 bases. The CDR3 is CASRGQNTGELFF. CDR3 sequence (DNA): TGTGCCAGCCGGGGACAGAACACCGGGGAGCTGTTTTTT. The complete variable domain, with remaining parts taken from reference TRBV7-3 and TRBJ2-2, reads GAGVSQTPSNKVTEKGKYVELRCDPISGHTALYWYRQSLGQGPEFLIYFQGTGAADDSGLPNDRFFAVRPEGSVSTLKIQRTERGDSAVYLCASRGQNTGELFFGEGSRLTVL.